Sequencing of this T cell receptor beta chain was carried out in a study of blood T cell repertoires in COVID-19. TCRdb's table, derived via immunoSEQ multiplex PCR, lists solely in-frame clones and lacks some. The data hold tens of thousands of clones, with around 72% observed a single time. The CDR3 has 13 residues. V lost 7 bases to trimming and J lost 0 bases, with 10 bases between them. Germline CDR1 reads MNHNY; CDR2 reads SVGAGI (reference sequence). The receptor was isolated from a human donor with acute or convalescent COVID-19. The donor label of this sample is uncertain. The chain joins TRBV6-6 to TRBJ2-7, with D perhaps matching TRBD1 (7 bases). The specimen sequenced was peripheral blood. CDR3 nucleotide sequence: TGTGCCAGCATGCAGGGGGGCTCCTACGAGCAGTACTTC. Translated, it gives CASMQGGSYEQYF.